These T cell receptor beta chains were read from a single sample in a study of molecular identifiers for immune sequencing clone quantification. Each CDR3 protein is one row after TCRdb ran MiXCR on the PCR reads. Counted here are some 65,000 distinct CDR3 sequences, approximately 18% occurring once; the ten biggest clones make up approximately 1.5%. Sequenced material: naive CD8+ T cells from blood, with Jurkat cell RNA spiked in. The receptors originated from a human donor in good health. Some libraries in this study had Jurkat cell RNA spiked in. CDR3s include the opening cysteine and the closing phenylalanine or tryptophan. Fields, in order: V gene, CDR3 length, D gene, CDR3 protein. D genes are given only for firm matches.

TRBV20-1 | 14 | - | CSASDEVFAYEQFF
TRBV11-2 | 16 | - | CASSIPPVGDSYEQYF
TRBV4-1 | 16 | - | CASSQAGVPGANVLTF
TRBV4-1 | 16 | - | CASSQDSGGYHYGYTF
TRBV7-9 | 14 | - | CASSPPGPNSPLHF
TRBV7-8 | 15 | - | CASSPNGGGTDTQYF
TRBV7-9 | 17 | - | CASSLIRGQNSNQPQHF
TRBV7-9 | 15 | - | CASGSPHGVNTEAFF
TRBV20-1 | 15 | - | CSARVIPGHTDTQYF
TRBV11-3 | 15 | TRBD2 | CASSPTSGFTDTQYF
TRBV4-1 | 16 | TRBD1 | CASSLPGGWGDTEAFF
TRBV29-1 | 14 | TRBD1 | CSVWGQGANTKAFF
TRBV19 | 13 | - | CATLDSFNYGYTF
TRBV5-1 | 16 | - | CASSLEDRSLGETQYF
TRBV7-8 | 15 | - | CASSPKVGSNQPQHF
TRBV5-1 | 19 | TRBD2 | CASSSLTSGRGYGTDTQYF
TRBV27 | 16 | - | CASSPIASGGYYEQYF
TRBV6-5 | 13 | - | CASSSRGDNEQFF
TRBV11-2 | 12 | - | CASSLFPDEQFF
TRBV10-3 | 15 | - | CAISELGAGANVLTF
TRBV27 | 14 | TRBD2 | CASSSGTPYNEQFF
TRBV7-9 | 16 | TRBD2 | CASSHGTSGNTGELFF
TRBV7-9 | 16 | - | CASTPPGSTGREKLFF
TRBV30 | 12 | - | CAWAPRYGELFF
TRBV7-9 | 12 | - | CASSPATDTQYF
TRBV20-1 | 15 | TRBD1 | CSARETGTGGTEQYF
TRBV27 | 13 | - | CASSLFFDQPQHF
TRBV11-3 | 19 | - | CASSNKGVVSSGFQETQYF
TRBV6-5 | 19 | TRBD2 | CASSSLWLAGAPNTGELFF
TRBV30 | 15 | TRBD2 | CAWSELAGGPNEQYF
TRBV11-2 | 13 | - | CASSGGLENIQYF
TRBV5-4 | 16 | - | CASSNPTAGSYNEQFF
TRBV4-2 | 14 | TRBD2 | CASSPGLAGIEQYF
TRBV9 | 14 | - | CASSVDFSPDTQYF
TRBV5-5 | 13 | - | CASSAGNQETQYF
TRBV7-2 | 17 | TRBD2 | CASSLALAGHRSDTQYF
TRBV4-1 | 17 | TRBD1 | CASSQEFRDRGKETQYF
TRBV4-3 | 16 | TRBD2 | CASSQDWAGGYNEQFF
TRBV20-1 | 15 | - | CSARDPGLNYNEQFF
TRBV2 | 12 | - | CASSDGPYEQYF
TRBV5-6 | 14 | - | CASSLAGVDETQYF
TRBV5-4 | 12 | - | CASSSGNYEQYF
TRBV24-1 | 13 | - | CATSDYTTDTQYF
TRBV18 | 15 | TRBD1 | CASSPQGESTYEQYF
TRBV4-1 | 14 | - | CASSQDSGINIQYF
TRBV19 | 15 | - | CASSIDREGDQPQHF
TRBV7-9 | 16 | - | CASRDSRVSSYNEQFF
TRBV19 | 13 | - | CASSPTQSYEQHF
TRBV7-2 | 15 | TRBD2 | CASSSGLAGGGEQFF